Below, 24 T cell receptor beta chains from the same sample are listed, as sequenced in a study of shared clonotypes between healthy human individuals. TCRdb's copy holds only in-frame clones and misses some; the assay was immunoSEQ multiplex PCR. The sample consists of around 1.9 million clones, just over 90% of them appearing once. Terminally differentiated effector memory CD45RA+ cells were excluded by CCR7 positive selection of CD45RO-negative cells. Sequencing was carried out using naive CD8+ T cells from PBMCs. The receptor source for this set is a man aged 18 to 35 in good health. Some clones in this sample may be carry-over from other donors' samples.

This clone was seen a single time. The rearrangement uses TRBV7-9 and TRBJ1-1; 7 bases fit TRBD1. The V segment lost 1 base and the J segment 5 bases; nucleotides outside the gene matches: 4. The CDR3 has 14 residues. Germline V lookup: CDR1 SEHNR, CDR2 FQNEAQ (reference sequence). CDR3 region: CASSLEGATTEAFF. Written as DNA, the CDR3 is TGTGCCAGCAGCTTAGAGGGGGCAACGACTGAAGCTTTCTTT.

V and J are TRBV6-4 and TRBJ1-4; 7 bases match TRBD1. J gave up 0 bases and V 6 bases, and 4 bases lay outside the gene matches. Per germline, CDR1 MRHNA and CDR2 SNTAGT. The CDR3 spans 15 residues. CDR3 sequence: CASRRTGATNEKLFF. CDR3 DNA: TGTGCCAGCAGAAGGACAGGCGCAACTAATGAAAAACTGTTTTTT.

This clone was counted a few times. The same CDR3 also results from other DNA sequences found in this sample. J is TRBJ1-1 and V is TRBV7-9; D is ambiguous. The germline V and J ends were trimmed by 5 bases and 6 bases, with 10 bases remaining between them. Germline CDR1 is SEHNR and CDR2 is FQNEAQ (reference sequence). The CDR3 is 12 amino acids. CDR3 sequence (DNA): TGTGCCAGCAGCCCCGGCGGATCTGAAGCTTTCTTT. This codes for CASSPGGSEAFF.

The chain uses TRBV6-1 and TRBJ2-7; TRBD1 might be the D (5 bases). The CDR3 is made up of 14 amino acids. Trimming removed 7 bases from V and 3 bases from J, with 16 bases in between. Germline assignment: CDR1 MNHNS and CDR2 SASEGT. Here the CDR3 DNA reads TGTGCCAGCACTGGGTTTGATAGGGGCTACGAGCAGTACTTC. Its protein product is CASTGFDRGYEQYF.

This chain's CDR3 is CASSRGGAQTPNQPQHF. CDR3 coding DNA: TGCGCCAGCAGCCGGGGGGGGGCCCAAACACCCAATCAGCCCCAGCATTTT. The rearrangement links TRBV4-1 to TRBJ1-5; D possibly corresponds to TRBD1 (6 bases). Trimming removed 4 bases at V and 3 bases at J, with 19 bases between. CDR3 length: 17 residues. Germline CDR1 is MGHRA and CDR2 is YSYEKL.

The V call is TRBV13, the J call TRBJ2-3; 7 positions match TRBD1. CDR1 PRHDT and CDR2 FYEKMQ come from the germline V gene (reference sequence). J gave up 5 bases and V 5 bases, and 7 bases lay outside the gene matches. The CDR3 loop spans 14 amino acids. The CDR3 protein is CASSGRQGRDTQYF. The CDR3 bases are TGTGCCAGCAGCGGCCGACAGGGCAGAGATACGCAGTATTTT. Using reference TRBV13 and TRBJ2-3 for the parts outside the CDR3, the full variable domain is AAGVIQSPRHLIKEKRETATLKCYPIPRHDTVYWYQQGPGQDPQFLISFYEKMQSDKGSIPDRFSAQQFSDYHSELNMSSLELGDSALYFCASSGRQGRDTQYFGPGTRLTVL.

This clone showed up just once. Other DNA sequences in the sample encode the same CDR3. The V and J genes are TRBV19 and TRBJ1-1; D unclear. The V gene's germline CDR1 is LNHDA and CDR2 SQIVND (reference sequence). V was clipped by 1 base and J by 6 bases, with 9 bases between them. This CDR3 contains 13 residues. CDR3 coding DNA: TGTGCCAGTAGTATAGGGGGTGGACCTGAAGCTTTCTTT. Residues: CASSIGGGPEAFF.

This chain connects TRBV7-6 to TRBJ2-1; the D gene is possibly TRBD2 (5 bases). The V and J ends lost 1 base and 5 bases respectively, with 12 bases between them. CDR3 length: 15 amino acids. Germline V gives CDR1 SGHVS, CDR2 FNYEAQ. CDR3 sequence: CASSLGSSADNEQFF. In DNA form, the CDR3 reads TGTGCCAGCAGCTTAGGAAGTAGCGCAGACAATGAGCAGTTCTTC.

This chain connects TRBV5-8 to TRBJ2-5; no clear D gene. TRBJ2-7 explains the end of the DNA better; the J call may be wrong. Germline lookup yields CDR1 SGHTS and CDR2 YDEGEE. This CDR3 spans 12 amino acids. The CDR3 loop is CASSLGQYEQYF. CDR3 coding DNA: TGTGCCAGCAGCTTGGGGCAGTACGAGCAGTACTTC.

A single count supports this clone. The chain employs TRBV5-4 and TRBJ1-2; 8 nucleotides line up with TRBD1. Germline CDR1 is SGHNT and CDR2 is YYREEE (reference sequence). V shed 0 bases, J shed 8 bases, and the junction held 6 bases outside the gene matches. The CDR3 sequence is 14 residues long. CDR3 sequence: CASSLGQGAEGYTF. CDR3 bases: TGTGCCAGCAGCTTGGGGCAGGGGGCTGAGGGCTACACCTTC.

The chain employs TRBV13 and TRBJ1-1; TRBD1 matches 9 bases. Germline loops: CDR1 PRHDT, CDR2 FYEKMQ (reference sequence). The CDR3 loop spans 15 amino acids. The J segment lost 5 bases and the V segment lost 5 bases, leaving 9 bases of the junction unmatched. The CDR3 loop reads CASSALGQGRTEAFF. The DNA of the CDR3 is TGTGCCAGCAGCGCACTCGGACAGGGGAGGACTGAAGCTTTCTTT.

The chain employs TRBV7-9 and TRBJ2-2; D perhaps matches TRBD2 (6 bases). This CDR3 contains 17 residues. V lost 0 bases and J lost 7, with 18 bases in between. Per germline, CDR1 SEHNR and CDR2 FQNEAQ (reference sequence). DNA for the CDR3: TGTGCCAGCAGCTTAGCTTCTAACAGCGGGCCATACGGGGAGCTGTTTTTT. Protein: CASSLASNSGPYGELFF.

This chain links TRBV4-1 with TRBJ1-5; D is unclear. There are 15 residues in the CDR3. The V and J ends lost 1 base and 2 bases respectively, with 9 bases between them. The V gene's germline CDR1 is MGHRA and CDR2 YSYEKL. The CDR3 coding sequence is TGCGCCAGCAGCCAAGTGTCAGCCGGCAATCAGCCCCAGCATTTT. It translates to CASSQVSAGNQPQHF.

V usage is TRBV13 and J usage is TRBJ2-2; maybe TRBD2 (5 bases). Trimming pared 0 bases from V and 1 base from J, leaving 9 bases between. The CDR3 loop spans 16 amino acids. The germline V gene encodes CDR1 PRHDT and CDR2 FYEKMQ (reference sequence). The CDR3 nucleotides are TGTGCCAGCAGCTTAGGCCCCCGGGGGAACACCGGGGAGCTGTTTTTT. Residues: CASSLGPRGNTGELFF.

This clone has only one observation. The V gene is TRBV9, the J gene TRBJ1-1; D uncertain. CDR1 is SGDLS, CDR2 YYNGEE, per germline. Trimming cost V 5 bases and J 5 bases, with 19 bases left between them. The CDR3 is made up of 15 amino acids. The CDR3: CASSARVGARTEAFF. The CDR3 DNA reads as TGTGCCAGCAGTGCCCGGGTCGGTGCAAGAACTGAAGCTTTCTTT.

The rearrangement joins TRBV9 to TRBJ2-5, with 7 bases fitting TRBD2. The germline gives CDR1 SGDLS, CDR2 YYNGEE. This CDR3 is built from 15 residues. V dropped 4 bases and J dropped 2; count of bases not matched to a gene: 8. This chain's CDR3 is CASSPGGKVQETQYF. The CDR3 nucleotides read TGTGCCAGCAGCCCCGGGGGGAAGGTGCAAGAGACCCAGTACTTC. Supplemented by reference TRBV9 and TRBJ2-5, the full variable domain reads DSGVTQTPKHLITATGQRVTLRCSPRSGDLSVYWYQQSLDQGLQFLIQYYNGEERAKGNILERFSAQQFPDLHSELNLSSLELGDSALYFCASSPGGKVQETQYFGPGTRLLVL.

The chain has TRBV11-2 and TRBJ2-7; 10 nucleotides align to TRBD2. The CDR3 spans 16 residues. V shed 1 base and J 3 bases; nucleotides not matched to a gene: 6. The germline gives CDR1 SGHAT, CDR2 FQNNGV. CDR3 residues: CASSLGASGGYYEQYF. The CDR3 region has the DNA TGTGCCAGCAGCTTAGGTGCTAGCGGGGGATACTACGAGCAGTACTTC.

V is TRBV19 and J is TRBJ2-7, with a weak D call TRBD1 (5 bases). Per the germline V gene, CDR1 is LNHDA and CDR2 is SQIVND (reference sequence). The CDR3 runs to 15 residues. Deletions cut 3 bases from V and 5 bases from J, with 17 bases between. This CDR3 is CASSIAATGADEQYF. The CDR3 DNA is TGTGCCAGTAGTATCGCGGCAACTGGGGCGGACGAGCAGTACTTC.

The chain joins TRBV11-2 to TRBJ2-1, with 9 positions matching TRBD2. Germline V gene lookup returns CDR1 SGHAT and CDR2 FQNNGV. After removal of 2 bases from V and 0 bases from J, the junction contained 5 bases not matched to a gene. The CDR3 is 17 residues long. The CDR3 coding sequence is TGTGCCAGCAGCTTATCCTCTAGCGGGACCTCCTACAATGAGCAGTTCTTC. This encodes CASSLSSSGTSYNEQFF.

This clone occurred once. V and J are TRBV6-5 and TRBJ2-1; a possible D gene is TRBD2 (6 bases). V dropped 0 bases and J dropped 8 bases, with 11 bases sitting between them. This CDR3 has 14 amino acids. Germline CDR1 MNHEY, CDR2 SVGAGI. The CDR3 region has the DNA TGTGCCAGCAGTTACTCGAGGAGGGTGGATGAGCAGTTCTTC. Translation gives CASSYSRRVDEQFF.

In regard to this clone: Other nucleotide sequences from this sample produce the same CDR3. The V call is TRBV18, the J call TRBJ2-1, with 7 bases lining up with TRBD2. The length of the CDR3 is 15 residues. Germline loops: CDR1 KGHSH, CDR2 LQKENI. V was pared by 2 bases and J by 1 base, with 2 bases of the junction left unmatched. CDR3 DNA: TGTGCCAGCTCACCAGGCGGGAGATCCTACAATGAGCAGTTCTTC. As protein: CASSPGGRSYNEQFF.

The chain couples TRBV9 to TRBJ2-3; D perhaps matches TRBD1 (6 bases). Per the germline V gene, CDR1 is SGDLS and CDR2 is YYNGEE. The V gene lost 5 bases and the J gene lost 3 bases, with 13 bases spanning the gap. The CDR3 spans 14 residues. CDR3 residues: CASSSGELTDTQYF. The CDR3 nucleotides are TGTGCCAGCAGTTCAGGGGAATTAACAGATACGCAGTATTTT.

The rearrangement links TRBV5-4 to TRBJ2-1, with D tentatively TRBD2 (6 bases). The V gene lost 0 bases and the J gene lost 0 bases, with 10 bases spanning the gap. The CDR3 covers 16 residues. Looked up from germline, CDR1 is SGHNT and CDR2 is YYREEE (reference sequence). The CDR3 sequence is CASSLAVGSSYNEQFF. The CDR3 region has the DNA TGTGCCAGCAGCTTGGCGGTCGGGAGCTCCTACAATGAGCAGTTCTTC.

The gene calls are TRBV11-2 and TRBJ2-4; 11 bases fit TRBD2. The length of the CDR3 is 17 residues. Germline values: CDR1 SGHAT, CDR2 FQNNGV. The V gene end was trimmed by 0 bases and the J gene end by 6 bases; junction bases not matched to a gene: 7. This chain's CDR3 is CASSLDLISGRGNIQYF. CDR3 sequence (DNA): TGTGCCAGCAGCTTAGATCTAATTAGCGGGAGGGGAAACATTCAGTACTTC.